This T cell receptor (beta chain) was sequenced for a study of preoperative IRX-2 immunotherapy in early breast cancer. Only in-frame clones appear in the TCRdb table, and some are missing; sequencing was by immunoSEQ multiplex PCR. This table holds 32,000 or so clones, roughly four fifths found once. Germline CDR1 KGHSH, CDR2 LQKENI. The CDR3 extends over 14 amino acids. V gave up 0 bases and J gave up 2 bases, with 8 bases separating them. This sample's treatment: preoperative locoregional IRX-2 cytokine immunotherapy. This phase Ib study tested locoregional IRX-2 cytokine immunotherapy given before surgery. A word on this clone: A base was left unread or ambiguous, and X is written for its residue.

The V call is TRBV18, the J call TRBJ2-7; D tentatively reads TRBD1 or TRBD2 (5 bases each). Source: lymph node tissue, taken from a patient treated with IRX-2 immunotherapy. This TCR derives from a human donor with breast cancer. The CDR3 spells CASSPPGXPYEQYF. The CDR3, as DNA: TGTGCCAGCTCACCACCGGGACRGCCCTACGAGCAGTACTTC.